Listed here are 28 T cell receptor beta chains from one sample, sequenced in a study of cytomegalovirus exposure and HLA in healthy donors. The PCR used 60 Vbeta and 13 Jbeta primers. The data were produced by immunoSEQ multiplex PCR, yet TCRdb's version contains in-frame clones alone and is incomplete. In the table there are over 85,000 clones, about 62% of which are singletons. Sequenced sample: PBMCs. All receptors come from a human donor in good health.

V and J are TRBV5-1 and TRBJ2-1; D perhaps matches TRBD2 (5 bases). Germline CDR1 SGHRS, CDR2 YFSETQ. The CDR3 is 15 residues long. Trimming removed 0 bases at V and 0 bases at J, with 7 bases between. The CDR3 nucleotides are TGCGCCAGCAGCTTGGACGGGGTCTCCTACAATGAGCAGTTCTTC. Its translation is CASSLDGVSYNEQFF.

This clone was detected only a few times. The chain carries TRBV5-1 and TRBJ1-1; D remains unclear. V dropped 2 bases and J dropped 1 base, with 6 bases sitting between them. This CDR3 region has 13 residues. Germline CDR1 is SGHRS and CDR2 is YFSETQ. The DNA of the CDR3 is TGCGCCAGCAGCTTTGGAGCGAACACTGAAGCTTTCTTT. It specifies CASSFGANTEAFF. The full variable domain, with the rest looked up from reference TRBV5-1 and TRBJ1-1, is KAGVTQTPRYLIKTRGQQVTLSCSPISGHRSVSWYQQTPGQGLQFLFEYFSETQRNKGNFPGRFSGRQFSNSRSEMNVSTLELGDSALYLCASSFGANTEAFFGQGTRLTVV.

V is TRBV7-9 and J is TRBJ2-7, with 12 bases lining up with TRBD2. V was clipped by 5 bases and J by 3 bases; unmatched bases: 8. The CDR3 sequence is 16 residues long. Germline assignment: CDR1 SEHNR and CDR2 FQNEAQ (reference sequence). Written as DNA, the CDR3 is TGTGCCAGCAGCCCCGGCCAGGGACTAGCGGGCTACGAGCAGTACTTC. The encoded protein is CASSPGQGLAGYEQYF.

The V and J genes are TRBV19 and TRBJ2-1, with D possibly TRBD2 on 6 matching bases. The CDR3 totals 13 residues. V lost 3 bases, J lost 8 bases, and 11 bases lay in between. Germline V lookup: CDR1 LNHDA, CDR2 SQIVND (reference sequence). In DNA, the CDR3 is TGTGCCAGTAGTATTGCGGGGAGGCATGAGCAGTTCTTC. Its translation: CASSIAGRHEQFF. Combining the CDR3 with reference TRBV19 and TRBJ2-1 gives the whole variable domain DGGITQSPKYLFRKEGQNVTLSCEQNLNHDAMYWYRQDPGQGLRLIYYSQIVNDFQKGDIAEGYSVSREKKESFPLTVTSAQKNPTAFYLCASSIAGRHEQFFGPGTRLTVL.

The V call is TRBV4-1, the J call TRBJ2-5; D is ambiguous. The J call is uncertain, as TRBJ2-7 better fits the DNA end. The CDR3 has 14 amino acids. The germline V gene encodes CDR1 MGHRA and CDR2 YSYEKL. CDR3 loop: CASSQVHSSYEQYF. CDR3 sequence (DNA): TGCGCCAGCAGCCAAGTTCACAGTTCCTACGAGCAGTACTTC.

J is TRBJ2-3 and V is TRBV7-5; TRBD2 is the table's D call and was not checked against the DNA. TRBV7-5 is labeled a pseudogene. The CDR3 totals 19 residues. CDR3 DNA: TGTGCCAGAAGCTTAGGTATAAGATTGGCGGGAGGGAAGACAGATACGCAGTATTTT. Amino acid sequence: CARSLGIRLAGGKTDTQYF.

This chain uses TRBV4-1 with TRBJ1-2; tentatively, D is TRBD1 (6 bases). This CDR3 has 14 residues. The germline gives CDR1 MGHRA, CDR2 YSYEKL. V lost 4 bases to trimming and J lost 0 bases, with 9 bases between them. In nucleotides, the CDR3 is TGCGCCAGCAGCCTACAGGGCCCTAACTATGGCTACACCTTC. As protein: CASSLQGPNYGYTF.

This chain uses TRBV7-9 with TRBJ2-1; 10 bases map to TRBD2. The J segment lost 5 bases and the V segment lost 1 base, leaving 8 bases of the junction unmatched. From germline, CDR1 is SEHNR and CDR2 FQNEAQ (reference sequence). This CDR3 comprises 17 residues. This CDR3 reads CASSLVGGLAEHNEQFF. DNA for the CDR3: TGTGCCAGCAGCTTAGTCGGCGGACTAGCGGAACACAATGAGCAGTTCTTC.

CDR3 protein: CASRELAGRPDTGELFF. The CDR3 DNA reads as TGTGCCAGCAGGGAACTAGCGGGGAGGCCGGACACCGGGGAGCTGTTTTTT. The chain is built from TRBV2 and TRBJ2-2; 10 nucleotides agree with TRBD2. Germline trimming cut 6 bases from V and 3 bases from J; bases unmatched to any gene: 10. This CDR3 spans 17 amino acids. CDR1 SNHLY and CDR2 FYNNEI come from the germline V gene.

The chain links TRBV27 to TRBJ2-1, with 10 bases identical to TRBD2. CDR1 and CDR2 from the germline V gene are MNHEY and SMNVEV (reference sequence). After removal of 6 bases from V and 8 bases from J, the junction contained 10 bases not matched to a gene. The CDR3 runs 15 residues. The CDR3 protein is CASSRAGGPGYEQFF. The CDR3 bases are TGTGCCAGCAGCAGAGCGGGAGGGCCAGGATATGAGCAGTTCTTC.

V usage is TRBV7-9 and J usage is TRBJ2-3, with 7 positions matching TRBD1. V lost 6 bases, J lost 2 bases, and 14 bases stayed unmatched. The CDR3 contains 17 residues. Germline-derived CDR1 and CDR2 are SEHNR and FQNEAQ (reference sequence). CDR3 residues: CASSYVVIGTDTDTQYF. The CDR3 DNA sequence: TGTGCCAGCAGTTATGTAGTCATCGGGACAGACACAGATACGCAGTATTTT.

This clone was picked up many times. The chain recombines TRBV19 with TRBJ1-5, with 8 bases aligning to TRBD1. CDR3 length equals 13 residues. CDR1 is LNHDA and CDR2 is SQIVND in the germline V gene (reference sequence). Trimming cost V 10 bases and J 4 bases; bases outside gene matches: 6. In nucleotides, the CDR3 is TGTGCCACTTGGACAGGGATAAATCAGCCCCAGCATTTT. This translates into CATWTGINQPQHF.

The chain has TRBV6-1 and TRBJ2-5; TRBD2 matches 10 bases. Trimming took 5 bases from V and 1 from J; bases not matched to a gene: 4. This CDR3 has 15 amino acids. Per the germline V gene, CDR1 is MNHNS and CDR2 is SASEGT. The CDR3 region has the DNA TGTGCCAGCAGTTTAGCGGGAGGTATCCAAGAGACCCAGTACTTC. Encoded protein: CASSLAGGIQETQYF.

In its sample, this clone was seen a few times. Different DNA sequences within this sample yield the same CDR3. J is TRBJ2-3 and V is TRBV9, with 12 bases that match TRBD2. Germline V gene lookup returns CDR1 SGDLS and CDR2 YYNGEE. The trim removed 2 bases at V and 0 bases at J, leaving 1 base unmatched. This CDR3 is built from 16 residues. CDR3 sequence reads: CASSVGTSGSTDTQYF. The CDR3 DNA reads TGTGCCAGCAGCGTCGGGACTAGCGGGAGCACAGATACGCAGTATTTT. Variable domain in full (rest from reference TRBV9 and TRBJ2-3): DSGVTQTPKHLITATGQRVTLRCSPRSGDLSVYWYQQSLDQGLQFLIQYYNGEERAKGNILERFSAQQFPDLHSELNLSSLELGDSALYFCASSVGTSGSTDTQYFGPGTRLTVL.

This clone has a handful of counts. V usage is TRBV6-6 and J usage is TRBJ1-1; the D is unclear. The CDR3 extends over 14 amino acids. The V and J ends lost 0 bases and 5 bases respectively, with 10 bases between them. Germline V lookup: CDR1 MNHNY, CDR2 SVGAGI (reference sequence). The CDR3 spells CASSYSRIGTEAFF. The CDR3 nucleotides are TGTGCCAGCAGTTACTCGCGTATCGGGACTGAAGCTTTCTTT.

CDR3 sequence: CASSLARGLDPNTGELFF. In DNA form, the CDR3 reads TGTGCCAGCAGCTTAGCCAGGGGGCTCGATCCGAACACCGGGGAGCTGTTTTTT. The chain has TRBV13 and TRBJ2-2; 8 bases map to TRBD1. CDR1 PRHDT and CDR2 FYEKMQ come from the germline V gene (reference sequence). Trimming at V came to 1 base and at J to 0 bases, leaving 7 bases not matched to a gene. The CDR3 consists of 18 residues.

The chain combines TRBV2 with TRBJ2-4; perhaps TRBD2 as D (7 bases). Trimming removed 4 bases from V and 6 bases from J, with 16 bases in between. The CDR3 spans 15 residues. The germline gives CDR1 SNHLY, CDR2 FYNNEI. The CDR3 region has the DNA TGTGCCAGCAGTGGGGGAGGGGGGCTGGGAAACATTCAGTACTTC. It encodes CASSGGGGLGNIQYF.

Turning to this clone: The junction differs from germline at one of its ends, possibly a read error. Other DNA sequences in this specimen translate into the identical CDR3. This rearrangement joins TRBV27 to TRBJ1-5; D is possibly TRBD1 (5 bases). The CDR3 consists of 16 residues. Germline V gives CDR1 MNHEY, CDR2 SMNVEV (reference sequence). In nucleotides, the CDR3 is TGTGCCAGCAGTTTAAGGGCAGGGTTGAACAATCAGCCCCAGCACTTT. It translates to CASSLRAGLNNQPQHF.

This chain joins TRBV10-1 and TRBJ2-4; D unclear. The CDR3 has 13 amino acids. Germline-derived CDR1 and CDR2 are WNHNN and SYGVQD (reference sequence). Trimming cost V 0 bases and J 10 bases, with 10 bases left between them. The chain's CDR3 is CASSESSYAIQYF. For the CDR3, the DNA is TGCGCCAGCAGTGAGTCTTCTTATGCGATTCAGTACTTC.

The rearrangement joins TRBV18 to TRBJ1-3, with 9 bases that match TRBD1. V dropped 5 bases and J dropped 0; count of bases not matched to a gene: 5. CDR3 size: 16 residues. Per the germline V gene, CDR1 is KGHSH and CDR2 is LQKENI. The CDR3 DNA follows: TGTGCCAGCTCAACTAAACAGGGGGCCTCTGGAAACACCATATATTTT. It yields the protein CASSTKQGASGNTIYF.

In its sample, this clone was seen a few times. This rearrangement joins TRBV6-1 to TRBJ1-6, with D hard to call. The CDR3 has 11 residues. The V end lost 6 bases, the J end lost 7 bases, and 4 bases lay between the germline ends. CDR1 MNHNS and CDR2 SASEGT come from the germline V gene. The CDR3 bases are TGTGCCAGCAGCAGGAATTCACCCCTCCACTTT. Translation: CASSRNSPLHF.

The chain links TRBV27 to TRBJ2-7; tentatively, D is TRBD1 (5 bases). Trimming removed 5 bases at V and 5 bases at J, with 16 bases between. Germline loops: CDR1 MNHEY, CDR2 SMNVEV (reference sequence). There are 14 residues in the CDR3. The CDR3 is CASSRSREPHEQYF. The DNA of the CDR3 is TGTGCCAGCAGTCGGTCCAGGGAACCTCACGAGCAGTACTTC.

V usage is TRBV27 and J usage is TRBJ2-7, with TRBD1 identical over 7 bases. The V and J ends lost 1 base and 2 bases, in that order; junction bases with no gene match: 20. The CDR3 totals 20 residues. Germline V gene lookup returns CDR1 MNHEY and CDR2 SMNVEV (reference sequence). Here the CDR3 reads CASSLFFPGQGVLSTYEQYF. As DNA, the CDR3 is TGTGCCAGCAGTTTATTCTTTCCGGGGCAGGGGGTCCTTTCAACCTACGAGCAGTACTTC.

This CDR3 reads CASSRQGAADTQYF. CDR3 in DNA: TGTGCCAGCAGTCGCCAGGGGGCCGCAGATACGCAGTATTTT. The chain joins TRBV27 to TRBJ2-3; TRBD1 matches at 8 bases. This CDR3 is built from 14 residues. V was pared by 5 bases and J by 4 bases, with 5 bases of the junction left unmatched. CDR1 and CDR2 (germline): MNHEY, SMNVEV (reference sequence).

The rearrangement uses TRBV5-1 and TRBJ1-4; 10 bases agree with TRBD1. V lost 0 bases, J lost 8 bases, and 7 bases stayed unmatched. CDR1 and CDR2 (germline): SGHRS, YFSETQ. The CDR3 spans 16 residues. The CDR3 nucleotides are TGCGCCAGCAGCTTGGGGACAGGGGGACTTCGGGAAAAACTGTTTTTT. As protein: CASSLGTGGLREKLFF.

The chain uses TRBV19 and TRBJ2-2, with TRBD2 matching 13 bases. Germline-derived CDR1 and CDR2 are LNHDA and SQIVND (reference sequence). CDR3 size: 18 residues. V shed 5 bases and J 3 bases; nucleotides not matched to a gene: 9. In DNA form, the CDR3 reads TGTGCCAGTAGTGTCGGACTAGCGGGAGCGGCGCACACCGGGGAGCTGTTTTTT. It codes for CASSVGLAGAAHTGELFF.

V is TRBV5-1 and J is TRBJ1-1, with TRBD1 as a possible D gene (5 bases). Between the trimmed V and J ends, which lost 6 bases and 1 base, there was a span of 13 bases. This CDR3 is built from 14 residues. Germline-derived CDR1 and CDR2 are SGHRS and YFSETQ. The CDR3 DNA follows: TGCGCCAGCAACGTCGGGGGGAAGAACACTGAAGCTTTCTTT. Translated, it gives CASNVGGKNTEAFF.

In DNA form, the CDR3 reads TGCGCCAGCAGCCCATCGGACAGTTTATCCTACGAGCAGTACTTC. Protein product: CASSPSDSLSYEQYF. The chain couples TRBV5-1 to TRBJ2-7, with D tentatively TRBD1 (6 bases). Germline CDR1 and CDR2: SGHRS and YFSETQ. This CDR3 is built from 15 residues. Between the trimmed V and J ends, which lost 4 bases and 1 base, there was a span of 15 bases.